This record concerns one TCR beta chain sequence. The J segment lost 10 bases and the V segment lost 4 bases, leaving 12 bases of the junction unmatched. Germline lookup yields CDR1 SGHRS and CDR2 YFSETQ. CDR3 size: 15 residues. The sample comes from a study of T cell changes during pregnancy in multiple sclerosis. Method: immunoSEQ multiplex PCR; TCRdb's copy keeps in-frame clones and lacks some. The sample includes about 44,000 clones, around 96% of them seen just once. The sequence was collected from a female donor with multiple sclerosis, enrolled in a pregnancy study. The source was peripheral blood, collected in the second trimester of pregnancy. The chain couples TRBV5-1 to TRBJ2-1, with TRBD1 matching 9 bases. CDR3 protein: CASSGSGTGSGEQFF. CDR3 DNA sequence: TGCGCCAGCAGCGGATCCGGGACAGGGTCGGGCGAGCAGTTCTTC.